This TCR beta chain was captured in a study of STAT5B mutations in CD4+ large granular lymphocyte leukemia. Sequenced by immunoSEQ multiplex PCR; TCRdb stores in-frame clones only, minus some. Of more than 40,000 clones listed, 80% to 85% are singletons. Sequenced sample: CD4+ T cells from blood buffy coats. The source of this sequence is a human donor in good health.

Here the CDR3 DNA reads TGTGCCAGCTTCATTCCGGGACAGAACACTGAAGCTTTCTTT. Protein: CASFIPGQNTEAFF. The genes are TRBV5-6 and TRBJ1-1; maybe TRBD1 (6 bases). CDR3 length equals 14 residues. The V gene's germline CDR1 is SGHDT and CDR2 YYEEEE. V lost 7 bases to trimming and J lost 1 base, with 14 bases between them.